A selection of T cell receptor beta chains follows, all from one sample in a study of control samples from healthy donors and cancer patients. Produced via immunoSEQ multiplex PCR; TCRdb's table is partial and in-frame only. The sample holds about 130,000 clones; around 93% are singletons and the top ten take more than 6.5%. Sequences were obtained from blood. The receptors shown here come from a man younger than 35 in good health. Each CDR3 is given with its conserved first and last residue. The order of the fields is V gene, D gene, J gene, clone size, CDR3 DNA, CDR3 protein. A D gene is named only where the DNA matches it firmly. The listing skips clone size in some rows; elsewhere it reads once, few, many or a size class.

v_gene: TRBV3-1/TRBV3-2
d_gene: NA
j_gene: TRBJ2-7
abundance: NA
CDR3nt: TGTGCCAGCAGCAGACAGAGCACCTCCTACGAGCAGTACTTC
CDR3aa: CASSRQSTSYEQYF

v_gene: TRBV28
d_gene: NA
j_gene: TRBJ1-6
abundance: once
CDR3nt: TGTGCCAGCACCCTCCCGGGCGCACCCCTCCACTTT
CDR3aa: CASTLPGAPLHF

v_gene: TRBV5-1
d_gene: TRBD1
j_gene: TRBJ2-7
abundance: NA
CDR3nt: TGCGCCAGCAGCGCGACAGGGTCTACTTACGAGCAGTACTTC
CDR3aa: CASSATGSTYEQYF

v_gene: TRBV6-5
d_gene: NA
j_gene: TRBJ1-5
abundance: NA
CDR3nt: TGTGCCAGCACAAATAGCAATCAGCCCCAGCATTTT
CDR3aa: CASTNSNQPQHF

v_gene: TRBV12-3/TRBV12-4
d_gene: NA
j_gene: TRBJ2-5
abundance: NA
CDR3nt: TGTGCCAGCAGTTTAAGACGGAAAGAGACCCAGTACTTC
CDR3aa: CASSLRRKETQYF

v_gene: TRBV7-9
d_gene: NA
j_gene: TRBJ1-1
abundance: NA
CDR3nt: TGTGCCAGCAGCTTAATTGCTTTCCACACTGAAGCTTTCTTT
CDR3aa: CASSLIAFHTEAFF

v_gene: TRBV7-9
d_gene: NA
j_gene: TRBJ2-1
abundance: few
CDR3nt: TGTGCCAGCAGCCCCCCGGGACAAGGCGTCAATGAGCAGTTCTTC
CDR3aa: CASSPPGQGVNEQFF

v_gene: TRBV24-1
d_gene: TRBD1
j_gene: TRBJ2-5
abundance: NA
CDR3nt: TGTGCCACCAGTGATCCGAGGACAGGGCTGGGGGAGACCCAGTACTTC
CDR3aa: CATSDPRTGLGETQYF

v_gene: TRBV30
d_gene: NA
j_gene: TRBJ2-7
abundance: once
CDR3nt: TGTGCCTGGAACGGGCTCCGGGTCGAGCAGTACTTC
CDR3aa: CAWNGLRVEQYF

v_gene: TRBV30
d_gene: NA
j_gene: TRBJ1-6
abundance: NA
CDR3nt: TGTGCCTGGTCAGACGGGCAGGGTGGGTCGACCCTCCACTTT
CDR3aa: CAWSDGQGGSTLHF

v_gene: TRBV5-6
d_gene: NA
j_gene: TRBJ2-3
abundance: NA
CDR3nt: TGTGCCAGCAGCTTGTTGGCTCAGGGGCCGGGGGATACGCAGTATTTT
CDR3aa: CASSLLAQGPGDTQYF

v_gene: TRBV27
d_gene: NA
j_gene: TRBJ1-5
abundance: NA
CDR3nt: TGTGCCAGCCAGGGTTGGGGCAATCAGCCCCAGCATTTT
CDR3aa: CASQGWGNQPQHF

v_gene: TRBV4-1
d_gene: NA
j_gene: TRBJ2-5
abundance: NA
CDR3nt: TGCGCCAGCAGCCAAGATTTCCCGTATACAGGTTCCAACCAAGAGACCCAGTACTTC
CDR3aa: CASSQDFPYTGSNQETQYF

v_gene: TRBV5-1
d_gene: NA
j_gene: TRBJ1-2
abundance: NA
CDR3nt: TGCGCCAGCAGCTGGGGGGGGTCCATGCCCACCTATGGCTACACCTTC
CDR3aa: CASSWGGSMPTYGYTF

v_gene: TRBV29-1
d_gene: NA
j_gene: TRBJ2-1
abundance: once
CDR3nt: TGCAGCGTTGACAGGCGGACGGGTTCGGGAGCGGAGCAGTTCTTC
CDR3aa: CSVDRRTGSGAEQFF

v_gene: TRBV3-1/TRBV3-2
d_gene: NA
j_gene: TRBJ1-5
abundance: NA
CDR3nt: TGTGCCAGCAGCCAACAGGGGCCCAATCAGCCCCAGCATTTT
CDR3aa: CASSQQGPNQPQHF

v_gene: TRBV11-2
d_gene: TRBD1
j_gene: TRBJ1-2
abundance: NA
CDR3nt: TGTGCCAGCAGCTTAGAGGGGGACAGAAACACCTTC
CDR3aa: CASSLEGDRNTF

v_gene: TRBV5-1
d_gene: NA
j_gene: TRBJ2-6
abundance: NA
CDR3nt: TGCGCCAGCAGCGGAGACGGGGGAGCGGCCAACGTCCTGACTTTC
CDR3aa: CASSGDGGAANVLTF

v_gene: TRBV19
d_gene: NA
j_gene: TRBJ1-2
abundance: NA
CDR3nt: TGTGCCAGTAGTTGGGCGGGGCCGGATGGCTACACCTTC
CDR3aa: CASSWAGPDGYTF

v_gene: TRBV20-1
d_gene: TRBD1
j_gene: TRBJ1-2
abundance: once
CDR3nt: TGCAGTGCGAGGACAGGGAACGGCTACACCTTC
CDR3aa: CSARTGNGYTF

v_gene: TRBV6-2/TRBV6-3
d_gene: TRBD2
j_gene: TRBJ2-1
abundance: NA
CDR3nt: TGTGCCAGCAGTTACTCACTAGCGGGGGGCTACCCGAATGAGCAGTTCTTC
CDR3aa: CASSYSLAGGYPNEQFF

v_gene: TRBV6-5
d_gene: TRBD1
j_gene: TRBJ2-3
abundance: NA
CDR3nt: TGTGCCACCCATCCACAGGGGGCGGCAGATACGCAGTATTTT
CDR3aa: CATHPQGAADTQYF

v_gene: TRBV6-6
d_gene: NA
j_gene: TRBJ2-7
abundance: NA
CDR3nt: TGTGCCAGCAGTTATGACGCGTCAGGATTTTCCTACGAGCAGTACTTC
CDR3aa: CASSYDASGFSYEQYF

v_gene: TRBV6-1
d_gene: NA
j_gene: TRBJ2-1
abundance: few
CDR3nt: TGTGCCAGCAGTGATTTGGTCGAAGGGATCAATGAGCAGTTCTTC
CDR3aa: CASSDLVEGINEQFF

v_gene: TRBV5-4
d_gene: NA
j_gene: TRBJ2-4
abundance: NA
CDR3nt: TGTGCCAGCAGCTTGGACGGGGCCAAAAACATTCAGTACTTC
CDR3aa: CASSLDGAKNIQYF

v_gene: TRBV9
d_gene: NA
j_gene: TRBJ1-5
abundance: NA
CDR3nt: TGTGCCGTAGCCCTAGAACAGGGCTATCAGCCCCAGCATTTT
CDR3aa: CAVALEQGYQPQHF

v_gene: TRBV5-4
d_gene: TRBD1
j_gene: TRBJ2-7
abundance: NA
CDR3nt: TGTGCCAGCAGCACCCGGGACAGAAGCTCCTACGAGCAGTACTTC
CDR3aa: CASSTRDRSSYEQYF

v_gene: TRBV11-2
d_gene: NA
j_gene: TRBJ1-3
abundance: NA
CDR3nt: TGTGCCAGCAGCTTAAGGAGGGCAAACTACGGAAACACCATATATTTT
CDR3aa: CASSLRRANYGNTIYF

v_gene: TRBV4-1
d_gene: TRBD1
j_gene: TRBJ2-7
abundance: NA
CDR3nt: TGCGCCAGCAGCCCCTCCCGGGACAGGGACGAGCAGTACTTC
CDR3aa: CASSPSRDRDEQYF

v_gene: TRBV6-1
d_gene: NA
j_gene: TRBJ1-4
abundance: NA
CDR3nt: TGTGCCAGCAGTGCATTTAAGGGTTGGGCTAATGAAAAACTGTTTTTT
CDR3aa: CASSAFKGWANEKLFF

v_gene: TRBV5-1
d_gene: NA
j_gene: TRBJ1-1
abundance: NA
CDR3nt: TGCGCCAGCAGCTTGGGACAGATGAACACTGAAGCTTTCTTT
CDR3aa: CASSLGQMNTEAFF

v_gene: TRBV30
d_gene: TRBD2
j_gene: TRBJ2-5
abundance: NA
CDR3nt: TGTGCCTGCGGACTAGCGGAGACCCAGTACTTC
CDR3aa: CACGLAETQYF

v_gene: TRBV7-9
d_gene: TRBD2
j_gene: TRBJ2-7
abundance: NA
CDR3nt: TGTGCCAGCAGCTCCCCCGGGACTAACGAGCAGTACTTC
CDR3aa: CASSSPGTNEQYF

v_gene: TRBV5-1
d_gene: TRBD1
j_gene: TRBJ1-4
abundance: NA
CDR3nt: TGCGCCAGCAGCTTGCGACAGGGCAATGAAAAACTGTTTTTT
CDR3aa: CASSLRQGNEKLFF

v_gene: TRBV11-2
d_gene: NA
j_gene: TRBJ2-2
abundance: once
CDR3nt: TGTGCCAGCAGCTCCACGAGGGACATGAACACCGGGGAGCTGTTTTTT
CDR3aa: CASSSTRDMNTGELFF

v_gene: TRBV5-1
d_gene: NA
j_gene: TRBJ2-1
abundance: NA
CDR3nt: TGCGCCAGCAGCTTGGCCCCGGAGACTTCAACCTACAATGAGCAGTTCTTC
CDR3aa: CASSLAPETSTYNEQFF

v_gene: TRBV6-6
d_gene: NA
j_gene: TRBJ2-7
abundance: NA
CDR3nt: TGTGCCAGCAGTGCCGGTTTACTAACCTACGAGCAGTACTTC
CDR3aa: CASSAGLLTYEQYF

v_gene: TRBV3-1/TRBV3-2
d_gene: TRBD1
j_gene: TRBJ1-4
abundance: NA
CDR3nt: TGTGCCAGCAGCCAGGGTCGACAGGGGGCGCACGAAAAACTGTTTTTT
CDR3aa: CASSQGRQGAHEKLFF

v_gene: TRBV20-1
d_gene: NA
j_gene: TRBJ1-1
abundance: NA
CDR3nt: TGCAGTGCTAGTCTTACCGCAGCCAGGACACAAGCTTTCTTT
CDR3aa: CSASLTAARTQAFF

v_gene: TRBV2
d_gene: NA
j_gene: TRBJ2-7
abundance: NA
CDR3nt: TGTGCCAGCACGGTAGGAAACGAGCAGTACTTC
CDR3aa: CASTVGNEQYF

v_gene: TRBV5-1
d_gene: NA
j_gene: TRBJ1-1
abundance: NA
CDR3nt: TGCGCCAGCAGCTCCCCAGGGAGGGTAACTGAAGCTTTCTTT
CDR3aa: CASSSPGRVTEAFF

v_gene: TRBV6-5
d_gene: NA
j_gene: TRBJ2-5
abundance: NA
CDR3nt: TGTGCCAGCAGCCAAGGGGGACGGACCCAGTACTTC
CDR3aa: CASSQGGRTQYF

v_gene: TRBV10-3
d_gene: NA
j_gene: TRBJ1-5
abundance: NA
CDR3nt: TGTGCCATCAGTGAGCCGAATCAGCCCCAGCATTTT
CDR3aa: CAISEPNQPQHF

v_gene: TRBV2
d_gene: NA
j_gene: TRBJ2-7
abundance: NA
CDR3nt: TGTGCCAGCATTCTTCCTTGGGGAACCTACGAGCAGTACTTC
CDR3aa: CASILPWGTYEQYF

v_gene: TRBV9
d_gene: TRBD1
j_gene: TRBJ1-4
abundance: NA
CDR3nt: TGTGCCAGCAGCCAAGATGAGACAGGGACTAATGAAAAACTGTTTTTT
CDR3aa: CASSQDETGTNEKLFF

v_gene: TRBV2
d_gene: TRBD1
j_gene: TRBJ2-7
abundance: NA
CDR3nt: TGTGCCAGCAGAATGACAGGGGGCTCCTACGAGCAGTACTTC
CDR3aa: CASRMTGGSYEQYF

v_gene: TRBV9
d_gene: TRBD1
j_gene: TRBJ1-5
abundance: NA
CDR3nt: TGTGCCAGCAGCGCAGGGGGCCAGCCCCAGCATTTT
CDR3aa: CASSAGGQPQHF

v_gene: TRBV27
d_gene: NA
j_gene: TRBJ2-5
abundance: NA
CDR3nt: TGTGCCAGCAGTTTATACGCCCCGAGGGGTTCGCAAGAGACCCAGTACTTC
CDR3aa: CASSLYAPRGSQETQYF

v_gene: TRBV7-9
d_gene: NA
j_gene: TRBJ1-4
abundance: NA
CDR3nt: TGTGCCAGCAGCTCCCAGGGGAGGGATGAAAAACTGTTTTTT
CDR3aa: CASSSQGRDEKLFF

v_gene: TRBV5-4
d_gene: NA
j_gene: TRBJ2-1
abundance: NA
CDR3nt: TGTGCCAGCAGCTTGGTGGCAGGGAGCTCCTACAATGAGCAGTTCTTC
CDR3aa: CASSLVAGSSYNEQFF

v_gene: TRBV6-6
d_gene: TRBD2
j_gene: TRBJ2-5
abundance: NA
CDR3nt: TGTGCCAGCAGTTACTCGACTAGCGGGGAAGAAGAGACCCAGTACTTC
CDR3aa: CASSYSTSGEEETQYF